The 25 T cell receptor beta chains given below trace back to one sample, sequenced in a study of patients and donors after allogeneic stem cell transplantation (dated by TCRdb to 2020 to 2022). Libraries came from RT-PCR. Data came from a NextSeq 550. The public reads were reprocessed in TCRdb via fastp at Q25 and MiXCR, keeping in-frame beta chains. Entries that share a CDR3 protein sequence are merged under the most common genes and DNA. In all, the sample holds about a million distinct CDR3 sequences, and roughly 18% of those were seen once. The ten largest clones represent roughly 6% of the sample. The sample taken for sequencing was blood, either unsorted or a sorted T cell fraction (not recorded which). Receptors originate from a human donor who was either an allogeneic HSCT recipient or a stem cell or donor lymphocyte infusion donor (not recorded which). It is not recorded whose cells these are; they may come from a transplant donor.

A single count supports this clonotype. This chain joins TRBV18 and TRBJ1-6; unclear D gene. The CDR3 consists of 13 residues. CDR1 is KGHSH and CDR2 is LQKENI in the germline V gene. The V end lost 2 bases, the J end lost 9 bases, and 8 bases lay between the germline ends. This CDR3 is CASSPNRGSPLHF. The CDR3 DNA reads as TGTGCCAGCTCACCAAATAGAGGTTCACCCCTCCACTTT.

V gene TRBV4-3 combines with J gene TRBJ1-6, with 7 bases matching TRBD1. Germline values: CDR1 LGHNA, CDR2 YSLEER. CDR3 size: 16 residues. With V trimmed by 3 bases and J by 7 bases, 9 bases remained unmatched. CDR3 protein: CASSQLTGTANSPLHF. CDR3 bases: TGCGCCAGCAGCCAGTTAACCGGGACAGCAAATTCACCCCTCCACTTT.

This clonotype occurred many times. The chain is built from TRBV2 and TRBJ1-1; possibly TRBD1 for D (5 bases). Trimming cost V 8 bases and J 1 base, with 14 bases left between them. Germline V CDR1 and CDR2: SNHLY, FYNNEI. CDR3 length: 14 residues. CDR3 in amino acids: CASGHRISNTEAFF. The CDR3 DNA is TGTGCCAGCGGCCACAGGATTTCGAACACTGAAGCTTTCTTT.

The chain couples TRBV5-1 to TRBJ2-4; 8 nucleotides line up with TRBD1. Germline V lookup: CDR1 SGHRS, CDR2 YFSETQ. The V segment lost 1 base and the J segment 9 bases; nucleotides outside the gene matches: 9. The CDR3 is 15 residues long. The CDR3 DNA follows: TGCGCCAGCAGCTTGCGGACGGACAGGGTGGCCATTCAGTACTTC. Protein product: CASSLRTDRVAIQYF. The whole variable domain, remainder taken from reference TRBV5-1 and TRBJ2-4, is KAGVTQTPRYLIKTRGQQVTLSCSPISGHRSVSWYQQTPGQGLQFLFEYFSETQRNKGNFPGRFSGRQFSNSRSEMNVSTLELGDSALYLCASSLRTDRVAIQYFGAGTRLSVL.

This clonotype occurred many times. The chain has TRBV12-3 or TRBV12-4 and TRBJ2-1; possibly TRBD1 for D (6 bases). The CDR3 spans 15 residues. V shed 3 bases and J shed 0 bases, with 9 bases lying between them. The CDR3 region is CASSFQDSSYNEQFF. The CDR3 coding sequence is TGTGCCAGCAGTTTTCAGGACAGCTCCTACAATGAGCAGTTCTTC.

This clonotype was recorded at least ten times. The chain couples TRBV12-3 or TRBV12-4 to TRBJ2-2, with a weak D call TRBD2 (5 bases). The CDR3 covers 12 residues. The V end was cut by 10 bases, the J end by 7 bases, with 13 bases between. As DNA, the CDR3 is TGTGCCACCCCGACCGGGGACGGGGAGCTGTTTTTT. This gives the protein CATPTGDGELFF.

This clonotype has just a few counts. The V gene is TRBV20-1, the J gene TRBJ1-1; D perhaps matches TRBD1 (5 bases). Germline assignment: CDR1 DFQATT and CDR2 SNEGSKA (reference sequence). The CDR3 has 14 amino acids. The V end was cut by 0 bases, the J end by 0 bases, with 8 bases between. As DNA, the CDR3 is TGCAGTGCTAGAGATTACAGGATGAACACTGAAGCTTTCTTT. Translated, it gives CSARDYRMNTEAFF.

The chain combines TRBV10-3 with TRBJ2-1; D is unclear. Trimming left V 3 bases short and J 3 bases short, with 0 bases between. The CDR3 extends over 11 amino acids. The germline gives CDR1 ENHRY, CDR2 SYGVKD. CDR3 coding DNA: TGTGCCATCAGTGACTACAATGAGCAGTTCTTC. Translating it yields CAISDYNEQFF.

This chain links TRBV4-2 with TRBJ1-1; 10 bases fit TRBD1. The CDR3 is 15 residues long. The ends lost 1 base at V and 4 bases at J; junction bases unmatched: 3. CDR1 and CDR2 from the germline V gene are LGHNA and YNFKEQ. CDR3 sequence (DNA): TGTGCCAGCAGCCAAGGACAGGGGGCCAGCACTGAAGCTTTCTTT. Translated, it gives CASSQGQGASTEAFF.

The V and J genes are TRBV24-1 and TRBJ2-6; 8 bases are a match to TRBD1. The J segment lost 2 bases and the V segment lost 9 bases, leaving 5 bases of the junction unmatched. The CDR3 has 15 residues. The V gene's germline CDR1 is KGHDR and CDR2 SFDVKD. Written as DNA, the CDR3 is TGTGCCACCGGGGAGGACAGGGCTGGGGCCAACGTCCTGACTTTC. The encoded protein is CATGEDRAGANVLTF.

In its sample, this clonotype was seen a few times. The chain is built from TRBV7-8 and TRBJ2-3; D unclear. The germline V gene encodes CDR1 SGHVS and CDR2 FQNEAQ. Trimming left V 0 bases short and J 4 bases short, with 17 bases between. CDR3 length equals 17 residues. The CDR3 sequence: CASSLASGPPGPDTQYF. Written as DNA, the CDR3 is TGTGCCAGCAGCTTAGCGAGTGGACCTCCGGGCCCAGATACGCAGTATTTT. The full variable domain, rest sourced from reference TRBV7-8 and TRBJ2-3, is GAGVSQSPRYKVAKRGQDVALRCDPISGHVSLFWYQQALGQGPEFLTYFQNEAQLDKSGLPSDRFFAERPEGSVSTLKIQRTQQEDSAVYLCASSLASGPPGPDTQYFGPGTRLTVL.

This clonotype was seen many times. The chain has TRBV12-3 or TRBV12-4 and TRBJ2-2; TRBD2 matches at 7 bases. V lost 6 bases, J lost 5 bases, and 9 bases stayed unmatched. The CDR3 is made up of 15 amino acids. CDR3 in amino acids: CASSHEVAGTGELFF. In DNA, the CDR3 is TGTGCCAGCAGCCATGAGGTAGCGGGTACCGGGGAGCTGTTTTTT.

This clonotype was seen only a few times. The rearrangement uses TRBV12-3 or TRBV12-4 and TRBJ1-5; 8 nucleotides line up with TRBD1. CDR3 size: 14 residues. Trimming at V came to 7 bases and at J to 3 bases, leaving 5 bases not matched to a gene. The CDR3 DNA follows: TGTGCCAGCAACCTGGGACAGGCCAATCAGCCCCAGCATTTT. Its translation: CASNLGQANQPQHF.

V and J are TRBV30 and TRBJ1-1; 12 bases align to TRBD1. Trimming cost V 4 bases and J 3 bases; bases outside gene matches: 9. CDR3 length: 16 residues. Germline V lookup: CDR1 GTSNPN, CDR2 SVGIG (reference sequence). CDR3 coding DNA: TGTGCCTGGACCCCCGGGACAGGGGGCATCGACACTGAAGCTTTCTTT. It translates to CAWTPGTGGIDTEAFF. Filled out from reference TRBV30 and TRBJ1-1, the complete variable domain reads SQTIHQWPATLVQPVGSPLSLECTVEGTSNPNLYWYRQAAGRGLQLLFYSVGIGQISSEVPQNLSASRPQDRQFILSSKKLLLSDSGFYLCAWTPGTGGIDTEAFFGQGTRLTVV.

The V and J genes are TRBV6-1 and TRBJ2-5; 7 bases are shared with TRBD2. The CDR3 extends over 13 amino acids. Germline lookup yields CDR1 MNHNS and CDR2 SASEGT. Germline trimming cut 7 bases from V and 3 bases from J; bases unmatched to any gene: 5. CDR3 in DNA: TGTGCCAGCATTCAAGGGACTAAAGAGACCCAGTACTTC. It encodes CASIQGTKETQYF.

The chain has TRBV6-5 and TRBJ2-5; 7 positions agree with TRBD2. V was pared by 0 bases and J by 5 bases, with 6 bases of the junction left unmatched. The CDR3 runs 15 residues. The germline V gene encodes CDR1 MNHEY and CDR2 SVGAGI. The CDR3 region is CASSYSRGRGETQYF. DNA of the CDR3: TGTGCCAGCAGTTACTCGCGCGGGCGGGGGGAGACCCAGTACTTC.

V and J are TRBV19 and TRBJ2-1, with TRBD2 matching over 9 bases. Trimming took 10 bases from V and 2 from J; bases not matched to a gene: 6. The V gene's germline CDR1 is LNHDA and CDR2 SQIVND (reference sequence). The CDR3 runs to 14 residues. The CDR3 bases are TGTGCCATCTCGCGGGGGGGTACCTACAATGAGCAGTTCTTC. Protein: CAISRGGTYNEQFF.

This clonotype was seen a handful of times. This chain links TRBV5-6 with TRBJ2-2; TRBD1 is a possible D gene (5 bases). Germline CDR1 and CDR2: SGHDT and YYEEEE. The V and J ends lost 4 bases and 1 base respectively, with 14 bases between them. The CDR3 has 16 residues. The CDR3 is CASSPWGPKNTGELFF. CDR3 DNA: TGTGCCAGCAGCCCCTGGGGCCCAAAGAACACCGGGGAGCTGTTTTTT.

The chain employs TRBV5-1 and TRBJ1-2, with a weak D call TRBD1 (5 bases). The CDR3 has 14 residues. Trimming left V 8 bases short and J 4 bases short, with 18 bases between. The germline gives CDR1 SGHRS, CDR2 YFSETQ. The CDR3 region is CASTPSPGGYGYTF. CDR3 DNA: TGCGCCAGTACCCCGAGTCCCGGGGGCTATGGCTACACCTTC. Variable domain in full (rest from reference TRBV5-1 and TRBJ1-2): KAGVTQTPRYLIKTRGQQVTLSCSPISGHRSVSWYQQTPGQGLQFLFEYFSETQRNKGNFPGRFSGRQFSNSRSEMNVSTLELGDSALYLCASTPSPGGYGYTFGSGTRLTVV.

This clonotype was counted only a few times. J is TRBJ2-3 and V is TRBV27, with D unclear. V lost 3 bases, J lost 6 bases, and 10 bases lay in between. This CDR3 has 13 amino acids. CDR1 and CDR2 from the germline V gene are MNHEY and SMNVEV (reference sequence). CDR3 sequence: CASSFVSLDTQYF. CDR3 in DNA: TGTGCCAGCAGTTTCGTATCTCTGGATACGCAGTATTTT.

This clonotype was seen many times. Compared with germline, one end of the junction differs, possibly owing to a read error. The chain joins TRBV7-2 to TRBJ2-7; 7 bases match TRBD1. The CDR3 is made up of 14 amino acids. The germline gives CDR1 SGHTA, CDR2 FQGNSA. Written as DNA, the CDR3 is TGCGCCAGCTCTAGGGACAGCTTGACCTACGAGCAGTACTTC. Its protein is CASSRDSLTYEQYF. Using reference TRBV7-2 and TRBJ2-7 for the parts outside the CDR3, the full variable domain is GAGVSQSPSNKVTEKGKDVELRCDPISGHTALYWYRQSLGQGLEFLIYFQGNSAPDKSGLPSDRFSAERTGGSVSTLTIQRTQQEDSAVYLCASSRDSLTYEQYFGPGTRLTVT.

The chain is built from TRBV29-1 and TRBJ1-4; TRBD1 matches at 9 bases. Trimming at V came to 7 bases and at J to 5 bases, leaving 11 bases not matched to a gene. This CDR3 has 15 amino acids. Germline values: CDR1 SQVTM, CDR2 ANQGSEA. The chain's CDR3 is CSGSGTGSGNEKLFF. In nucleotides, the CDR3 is TGCAGCGGTTCCGGGACAGGGAGTGGGAATGAAAAACTGTTTTTT.

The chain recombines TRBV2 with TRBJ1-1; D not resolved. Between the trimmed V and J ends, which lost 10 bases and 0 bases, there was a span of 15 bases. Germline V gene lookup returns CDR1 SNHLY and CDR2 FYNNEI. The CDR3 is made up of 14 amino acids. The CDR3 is CATFTTALNTEAFF. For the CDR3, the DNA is TGTGCCACATTTACAACGGCCCTGAACACTGAAGCTTTCTTT.

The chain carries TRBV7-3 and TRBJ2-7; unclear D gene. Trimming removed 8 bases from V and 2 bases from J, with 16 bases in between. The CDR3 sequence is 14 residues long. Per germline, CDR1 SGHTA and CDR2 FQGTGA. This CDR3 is CASASGGRAYEQYF. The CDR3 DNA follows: TGTGCCAGCGCCTCTGGCGGACGTGCCTACGAGCAGTACTTC.

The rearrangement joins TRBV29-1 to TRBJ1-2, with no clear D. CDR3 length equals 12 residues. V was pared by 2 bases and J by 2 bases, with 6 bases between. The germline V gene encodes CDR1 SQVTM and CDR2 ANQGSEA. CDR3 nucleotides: TGCAGCGTTGAAAAACAAAACTATGGCTACACCTTC. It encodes CSVEKQNYGYTF. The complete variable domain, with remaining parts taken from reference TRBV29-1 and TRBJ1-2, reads SAVISQKPSRDICQRGTSLTIQCQVDSQVTMMFWYRQQPGQSLTLIATANQGSEATYESGFVIDKFPISRPNLTFSTLTVSNMSPEDSSIYLCSVEKQNYGYTFGSGTRLTVV.